This entry lists 2 T cell receptor beta chains sequenced from one sample in a study of cytomegalovirus exposure and HLA in healthy donors. A multiplex PCR was run with 60 Vbeta primers and 13 Jbeta primers. Using immunoSEQ multiplex PCR, the repertoire was profiled, and TCRdb retains in-frame clones only, with some absent. This repertoire includes roughly 50,000 clones. Input material: PBMCs. These TCRs come from a woman aged 35 to 49 in good health and CMV-seronegative.

The CDR3 here is CASSLTGDQPQHF. CDR3 nucleotides: TGTGCCAGCAGTTTAACGGGGGATCAGCCCCAGCATTTT. The J gene is TRBJ1-5, the V gene TRBV6-5; possibly TRBD1 for D (5 bases). CDR1 and CDR2 from the germline V gene are MNHEY and SVGAGI. V gave up 4 bases and J gave up 5 bases, with 9 bases separating them. This CDR3 is 13 amino acids long.

A remark on this clone: The same CDR3 also results from other DNA sequences found in this sample. In DNA, the CDR3 is TGTGCCAGCAGCCAAGATTATCCCCTAGCTGCAGAGACCCAGTACTTC. Encoded protein: CASSQDYPLAAETQYF. This sequence joins TRBV4-2 and TRBJ2-5, with a tentative D call TRBD2 (5 bases). Per the germline V gene, CDR1 is LGHNA and CDR2 is YNFKEQ. Trimming pared 0 bases from V and 4 bases from J, leaving 15 bases between. CDR3 size: 16 residues.